This T cell receptor beta chain was obtained from a study of T cell repertoires in cytomegalovirus infection. Turning to the study itself: CMV infection and matching HLA type were both indicated by public TCR beta signatures.

TCRdb reprocessed the reads with MiXCR, giving one entry per CDR3 protein. The table shows 200,000 to 250,000 distinct CDR3 sequences, with roughly 12% occurring only once. Looked up from germline, CDR1 is MNHEY and CDR2 is SMNVEV (reference sequence). V was pared by 0 bases and J by 4 bases, with 12 bases between. The CDR3 is made up of 15 amino acids. This clonotype was observed many times. The receptor's source is a human donor in good health (CMV status not recorded). Some clones in this sample may be carry-over from other donors' samples. The chain couples TRBV27 to TRBJ2-5, with a possible D match to TRBD1 (6 bases). The sample consisted of PBMCs. CDR3 in amino acids: CASSLSSGAAETQYF. DNA for the CDR3: TGTGCCAGCAGTTTATCTTCAGGGGCGGCAGAGACCCAGTACTTC.